This TCR beta chain was captured in a study of cytomegalovirus exposure and HLA in healthy donors. The wider study: Among around 170 million T cells, an earlier analysis found 90 million to 130 million unique TCR beta sequences.

Study-wide findings and caveats: In a later analysis, TCR beta V- and J-gene trimming showed a link to a missense DCLRE1C variant. HLA-A and HLA-B allele assignments for most subjects were reportedly predicted accurately using TCR beta sequences.

Amplification used 60 Vbeta primers and 13 Jbeta primers. Generated by immunoSEQ multiplex PCR, the TCRdb table keeps only in-frame clones and is missing some. This table lists roughly 90,000 clones. This CDR3 region has 15 residues. Germline V gene data show CDR1 as LNHNV and CDR2 as YYDKDF (reference sequence). Germline trimming cut 3 bases from V and 5 bases from J; bases unmatched to any gene: 5. As to this clone: Its antigen is not known.

The genes are TRBV15 and TRBJ1-5; TRBD1 aligns across 9 bases. This TCR derives from a man over 45 in good health and CMV-seropositive. Input material: PBMCs. CDR3 in amino acids: CATSRGGQGYQPQHF. The CDR3 region has the DNA TGTGCCACCAGCAGGGGGGGACAGGGTTATCAGCCCCAGCATTTT.